The T cell receptor beta chain under discussion was sequenced for a study of T cell responses to AZD1222 COVID-19 vaccine. General study points: Clonal diversity may have been underestimated in mostly white British donors. Spike-specific TCRs gained breadth and depth after people received two AZD1222 doses. Dominant at 160-218 and 743-854, vaccine-associated CD4 TCRs also spanned spike. Nearly half of spike-specific TCRs reportedly target variant regions that are unmutated in the B.1.351 and B.1.1.7 variants.

V lost 5 bases and J lost 5; bases outside the gene matches: 14. This CDR3 spans 16 amino acids. Looked up from germline, CDR1 is SNHLY and CDR2 is FYNNEI. This table comes from immunoSEQ multiplex PCR, and its TCRdb copy is limited to in-frame clones, with some not included. Seen here are around 100,000 clones, 80% to 95% observed once, and the top ten hold under 2%. Turning to this clone: Its target is not known.

The TCR comes from an adult in good health. The V call is TRBV2, the J call TRBJ2-5, with 7 bases aligning to TRBD1. This specimen consisted of peripheral blood, obtained on day 0 of AZD1222 vaccination. The DNA for the CDR3 is TGTGCCAGCAGTACGAAACAGGGGACGATTGAGGAGACCCAGTACTTC. Translated, it gives CASSTKQGTIEETQYF.